Below, one TCR beta chain is given with its context. This sample stems from a study of blood T cell repertoires in COVID-19. Per the authors' pipeline: For nucleated cells, counts were estimated from reference gene primer amplification. TCRdb keeps only in-frame clones here, not all; method: immunoSEQ multiplex PCR. V and J calls and clone size follow that table, whereas D and trimming were derived from the DNA. In the table there are over 100,000 clones, approximately 88% of which are singletons. Trimming cost V 0 bases and J 1 base, with 8 bases left between them. The V gene's germline CDR1 is SGHNT and CDR2 YYREEE (reference sequence). This CDR3 has 16 residues.

This receptor was taken from a man aged 50-59 years with acute or convalescent COVID-19. The V call is TRBV5-4, the J call TRBJ2-6, with D perhaps matching TRBD1 (6 bases). The sample was peripheral blood. Written as DNA, the CDR3 is TGTGCCAGCAGCTTGGCAGGGGCGTCTGGGGCCAACGTCCTGACTTTC. Translation: CASSLAGASGANVLTF.